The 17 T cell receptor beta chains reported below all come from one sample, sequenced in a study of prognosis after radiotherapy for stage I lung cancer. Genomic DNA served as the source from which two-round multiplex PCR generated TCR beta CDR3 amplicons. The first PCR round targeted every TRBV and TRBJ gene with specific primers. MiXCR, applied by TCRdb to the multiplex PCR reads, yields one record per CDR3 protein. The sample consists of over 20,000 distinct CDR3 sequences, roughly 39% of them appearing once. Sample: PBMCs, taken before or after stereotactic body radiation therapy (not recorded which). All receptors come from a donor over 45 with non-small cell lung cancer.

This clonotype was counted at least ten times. CDR3 sequence (DNA): TGTGCCAGCAGTTTAGATGGGGATACGCAGTATTTT. It encodes CASSLDGDTQYF. The gene calls are TRBV12-3 or TRBV12-4 and TRBJ2-3; D gene unclear. With 1 base removed from V and 6 bases from J, the gap between germline ends came to 5 bases. The CDR3 totals 12 residues.

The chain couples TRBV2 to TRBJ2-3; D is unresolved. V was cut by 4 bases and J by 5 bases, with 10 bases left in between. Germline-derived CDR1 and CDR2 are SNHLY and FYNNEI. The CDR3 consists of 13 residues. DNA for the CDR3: TGTGCCAGCAGTGTTTTGTGCGGAGATACGCAGTATTTT. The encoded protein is CASSVLCGDTQYF.

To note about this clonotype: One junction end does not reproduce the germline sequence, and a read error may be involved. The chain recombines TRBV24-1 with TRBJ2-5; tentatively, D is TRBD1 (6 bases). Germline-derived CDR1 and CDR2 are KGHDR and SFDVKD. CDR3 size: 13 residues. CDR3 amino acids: CATSGGPSETQHF. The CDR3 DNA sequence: TGTGCCACCAGTGGGGGGCCCTCGGAGACCCAGCACTTC.

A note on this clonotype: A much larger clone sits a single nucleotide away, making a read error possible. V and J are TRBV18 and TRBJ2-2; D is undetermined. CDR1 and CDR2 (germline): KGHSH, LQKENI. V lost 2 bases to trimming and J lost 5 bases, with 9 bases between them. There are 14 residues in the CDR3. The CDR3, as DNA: TGTGCCAGCTCACCAAGGGCCGAAACCGGGGAGCTGTTTTTT. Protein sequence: CASSPRAETGELFF. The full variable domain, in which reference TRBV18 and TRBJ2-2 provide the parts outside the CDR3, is NAGVMQNPRHLVRRRGQEARLRCSPMKGHSHVYWYRQLPEEGLKFMVYLQKENIIDESGMPKERFSAEFPKEGPSILRIQQVVRGDSAAYFCASSPRAETGELFFGEGSRLTVL.

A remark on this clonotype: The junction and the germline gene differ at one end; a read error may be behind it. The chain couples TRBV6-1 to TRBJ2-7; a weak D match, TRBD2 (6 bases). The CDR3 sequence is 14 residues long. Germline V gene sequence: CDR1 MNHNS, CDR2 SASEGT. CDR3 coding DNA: TGTTCCAGCAGTGCCGTCAGCGGGTTTGGGGAGCAGTACTTC. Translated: CSSSAVSGFGEQYF.

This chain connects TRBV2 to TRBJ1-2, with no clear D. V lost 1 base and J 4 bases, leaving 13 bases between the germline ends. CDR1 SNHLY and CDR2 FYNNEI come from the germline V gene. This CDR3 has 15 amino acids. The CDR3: CASSEVQAALYGYTF. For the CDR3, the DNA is TGTGCCAGCAGTGAAGTGCAGGCAGCCCTCTATGGCTACACCTTC. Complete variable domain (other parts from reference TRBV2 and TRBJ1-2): EPEVTQTPSHQVTQMGQEVILRCVPISNHLYFYWYRQILGQKVEFLVSFYNNEISEKSEIFDDQFSVERPDGSNFTLKIRSTKLEDSAMYFCASSEVQAALYGYTFGSGTRLTVV.

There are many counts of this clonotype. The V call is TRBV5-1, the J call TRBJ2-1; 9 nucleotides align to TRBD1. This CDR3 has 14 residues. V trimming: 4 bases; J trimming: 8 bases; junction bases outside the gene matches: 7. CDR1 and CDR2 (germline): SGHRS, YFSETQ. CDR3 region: CASSGGTGFDEQFF. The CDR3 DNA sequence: TGCGCCAGCAGCGGGGGGACAGGGTTCGATGAGCAGTTCTTC.

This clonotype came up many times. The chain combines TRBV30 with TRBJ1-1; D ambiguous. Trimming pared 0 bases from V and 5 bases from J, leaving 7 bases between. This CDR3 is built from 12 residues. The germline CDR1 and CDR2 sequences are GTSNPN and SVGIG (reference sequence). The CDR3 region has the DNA TGTGCCTGGAGTGTGTTGGTGACTGAAGCTTTCTTT. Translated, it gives CAWSVLVTEAFF.

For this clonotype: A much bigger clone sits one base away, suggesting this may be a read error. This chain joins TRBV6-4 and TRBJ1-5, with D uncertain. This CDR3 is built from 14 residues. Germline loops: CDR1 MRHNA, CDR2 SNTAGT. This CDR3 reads CASSSDVSNQHQHF. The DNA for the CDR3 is TGTGCCAGCAGTTCGGACGTTAGCAATCAGCACCAGCATTTT.

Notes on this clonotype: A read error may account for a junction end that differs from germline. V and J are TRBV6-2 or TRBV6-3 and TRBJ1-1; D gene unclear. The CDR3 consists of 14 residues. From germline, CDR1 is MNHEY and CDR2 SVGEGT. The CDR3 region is CASSVAGGVAESFF. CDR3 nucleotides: TGTGCCAGCAGTGTGGCGGGTGGGGTCGCTGAATCTTTCTTT.

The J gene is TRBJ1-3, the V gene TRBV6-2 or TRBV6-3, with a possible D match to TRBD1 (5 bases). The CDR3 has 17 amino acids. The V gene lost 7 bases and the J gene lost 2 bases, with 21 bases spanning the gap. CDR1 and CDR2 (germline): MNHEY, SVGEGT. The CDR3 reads CASKERGRGRTGNTIYF. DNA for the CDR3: TGTGCCAGCAAAGAAAGGGGAAGGGGTAGAACTGGAAACACCATATATTTT.

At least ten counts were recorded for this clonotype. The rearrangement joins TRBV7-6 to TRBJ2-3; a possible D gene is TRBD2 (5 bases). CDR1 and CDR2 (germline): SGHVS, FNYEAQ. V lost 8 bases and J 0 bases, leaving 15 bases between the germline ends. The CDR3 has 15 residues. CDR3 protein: CASRGLAASTDTQYF. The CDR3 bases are TGTGCCAGCCGAGGGCTAGCTGCTAGCACAGATACGCAGTATTTT.

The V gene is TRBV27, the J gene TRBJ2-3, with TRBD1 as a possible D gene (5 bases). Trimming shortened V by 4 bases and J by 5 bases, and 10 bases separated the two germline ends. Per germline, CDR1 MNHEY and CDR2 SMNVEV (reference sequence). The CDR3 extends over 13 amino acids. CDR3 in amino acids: CASSSTRGDTQYF. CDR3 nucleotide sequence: TGTGCCAGCAGTTCAACAAGGGGAGATACGCAGTATTTT.

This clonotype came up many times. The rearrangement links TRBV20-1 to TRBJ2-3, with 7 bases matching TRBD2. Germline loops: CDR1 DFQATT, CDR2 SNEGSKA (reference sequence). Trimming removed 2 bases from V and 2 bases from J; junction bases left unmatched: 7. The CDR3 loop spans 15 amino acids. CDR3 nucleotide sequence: TGCAGTGCTAGATGGTTAGCGGGTCCCACAGATACGCAGTATTTT. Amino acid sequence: CSARWLAGPTDTQYF.

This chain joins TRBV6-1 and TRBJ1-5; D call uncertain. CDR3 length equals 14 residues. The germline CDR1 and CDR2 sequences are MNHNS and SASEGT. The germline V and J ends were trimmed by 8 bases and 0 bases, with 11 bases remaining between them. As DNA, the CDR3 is TGTGCCAGCGGTGTAACTTATAGCAATCAGCCCCAGCATTTT. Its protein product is CASGVTYSNQPQHF.

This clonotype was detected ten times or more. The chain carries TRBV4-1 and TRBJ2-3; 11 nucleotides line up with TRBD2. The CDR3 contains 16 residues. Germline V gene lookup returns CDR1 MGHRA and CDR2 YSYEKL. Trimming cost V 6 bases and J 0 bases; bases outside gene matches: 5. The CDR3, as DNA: TGCGCCAGCAGACGACTAGCGGGACAAAGCACAGATACGCAGTATTTT. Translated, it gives CASRRLAGQSTDTQYF.

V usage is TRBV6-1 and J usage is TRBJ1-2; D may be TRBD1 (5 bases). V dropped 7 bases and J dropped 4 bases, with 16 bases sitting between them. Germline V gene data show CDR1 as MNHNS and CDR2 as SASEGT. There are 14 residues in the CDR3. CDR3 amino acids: CASTSGPQIYGYTF. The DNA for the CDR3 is TGTGCCAGCACATCGGGACCCCAAATCTATGGCTACACCTTC.